Here is one TCR beta chain with its context. This record belongs to a study of T cells after somatic rescue of genetic block. Produced via immunoSEQ multiplex PCR; TCRdb's table is partial and in-frame only. The sample shows about 68,000 clones, 85% to 95% of them seen only once. The ends were cut back, 1 base at V and 3 bases at J, with 12 bases in the middle. The CDR3 is 15 residues long. CDR1 SEHNR and CDR2 FQNEAQ come from the germline V gene (reference sequence). The sample was peripheral blood mononuclear cells (PBMCs). The receptor was isolated from a man aged 40-55 years. The chain joins TRBV7-9 to TRBJ1-2, with D possibly being TRBD1 (5 bases). CDR3 nucleotide sequence: TGTGCCAGCAGCTTAGTGGCAGGGTTTGACTATGGCTACACCTTC. Protein sequence: CASSLVAGFDYGYTF.